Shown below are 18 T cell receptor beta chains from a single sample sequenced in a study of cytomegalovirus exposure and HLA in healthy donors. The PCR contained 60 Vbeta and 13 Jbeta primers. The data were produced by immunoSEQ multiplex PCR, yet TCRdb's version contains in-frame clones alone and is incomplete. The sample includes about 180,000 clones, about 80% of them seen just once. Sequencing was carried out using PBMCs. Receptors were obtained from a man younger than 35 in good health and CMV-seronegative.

The CDR3 loop is CASTYRGHNEQFF. The CDR3 DNA reads TGTGCCAGCACCTACAGGGGGCACAATGAGCAGTTCTTC. This chain links TRBV2 with TRBJ2-1; 9 bases agree with TRBD1. Germline V gene lookup returns CDR1 SNHLY and CDR2 FYNNEI. J gave up 5 bases and V 7 bases, and 3 bases lay outside the gene matches. The CDR3 is made up of 13 amino acids.

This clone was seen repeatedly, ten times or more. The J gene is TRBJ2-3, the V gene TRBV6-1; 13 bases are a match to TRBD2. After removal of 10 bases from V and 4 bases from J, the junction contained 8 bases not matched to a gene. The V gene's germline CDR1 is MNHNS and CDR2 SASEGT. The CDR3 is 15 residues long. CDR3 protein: CATSPGTSGADTQYF. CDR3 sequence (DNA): TGTGCCACCAGCCCCGGGACTAGCGGGGCAGATACGCAGTATTTT.

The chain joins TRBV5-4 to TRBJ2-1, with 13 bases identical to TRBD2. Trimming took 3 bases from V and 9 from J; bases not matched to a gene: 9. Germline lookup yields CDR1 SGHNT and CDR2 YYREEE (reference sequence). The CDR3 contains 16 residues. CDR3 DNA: TGTGCCAGCAGCTATTTCGGACTAGCGGGAGAACGTGAGCAGTTCTTC. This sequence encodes CASSYFGLAGEREQFF. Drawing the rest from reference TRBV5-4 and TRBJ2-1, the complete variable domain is ETGVTQSPTHLIKTRGQQVTLRCSSQSGHNTVSWYQQALGQGPQFIFQYYREEENGRGNFPPRFSGLQFPNYSSELNVNALELDDSALYLCASSYFGLAGEREQFFGPGTRLTVL.

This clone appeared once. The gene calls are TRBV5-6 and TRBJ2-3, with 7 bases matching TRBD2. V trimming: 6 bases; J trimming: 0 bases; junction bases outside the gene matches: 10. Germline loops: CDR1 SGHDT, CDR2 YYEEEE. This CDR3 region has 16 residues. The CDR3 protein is CASTRDYFTSTDTQYF. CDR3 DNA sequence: TGTGCCAGCACTAGGGACTACTTCACTAGCACAGATACGCAGTATTTT. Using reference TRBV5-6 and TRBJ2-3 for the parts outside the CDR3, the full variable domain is DAGVTQSPTHLIKTRGQQVTLRCSPKSGHDTVSWYQQALGQGPQFIFQYYEEEERQRGNFPDRFSGHQFPNYSSELNVNALLLGDSALYLCASTRDYFTSTDTQYFGPGTRLTVL.

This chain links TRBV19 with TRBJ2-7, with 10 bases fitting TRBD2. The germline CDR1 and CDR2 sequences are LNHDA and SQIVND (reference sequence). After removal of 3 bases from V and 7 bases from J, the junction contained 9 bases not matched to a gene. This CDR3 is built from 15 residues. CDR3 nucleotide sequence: TGTGCCAGTAGTATTCAAGCGGGAGGGCCTCATGAGCAGTACTTC. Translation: CASSIQAGGPHEQYF.

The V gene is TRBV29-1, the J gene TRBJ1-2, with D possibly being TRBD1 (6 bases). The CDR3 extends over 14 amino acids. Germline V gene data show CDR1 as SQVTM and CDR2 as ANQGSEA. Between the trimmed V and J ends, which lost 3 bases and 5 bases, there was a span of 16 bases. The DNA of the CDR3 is TGCAGCGTTGACAGAGGGGACACTCTTTATGGCTACACCTTC. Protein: CSVDRGDTLYGYTF.

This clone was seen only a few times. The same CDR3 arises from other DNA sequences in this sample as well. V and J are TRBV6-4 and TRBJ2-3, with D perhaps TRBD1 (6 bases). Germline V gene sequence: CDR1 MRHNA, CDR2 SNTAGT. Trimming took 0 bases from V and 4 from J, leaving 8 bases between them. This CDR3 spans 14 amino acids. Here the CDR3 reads CASSDSQGSDTQYF. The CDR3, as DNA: TGTGCCAGCAGTGACTCACAGGGCTCAGATACGCAGTATTTT.

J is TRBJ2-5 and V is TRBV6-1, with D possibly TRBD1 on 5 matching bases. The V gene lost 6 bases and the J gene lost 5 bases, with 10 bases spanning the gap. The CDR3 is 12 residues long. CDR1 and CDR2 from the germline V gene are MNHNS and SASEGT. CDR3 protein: CASRKGQETQYF. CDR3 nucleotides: TGTGCCAGCAGGAAGGGGCAGGAGACCCAGTACTTC.

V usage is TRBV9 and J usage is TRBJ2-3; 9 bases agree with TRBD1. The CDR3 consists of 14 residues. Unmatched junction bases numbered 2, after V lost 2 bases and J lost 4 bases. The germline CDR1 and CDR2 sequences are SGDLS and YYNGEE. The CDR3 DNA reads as TGTGCCAGCAGCGTTGGACAGGGGTCAGATACGCAGTATTTT. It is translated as CASSVGQGSDTQYF.

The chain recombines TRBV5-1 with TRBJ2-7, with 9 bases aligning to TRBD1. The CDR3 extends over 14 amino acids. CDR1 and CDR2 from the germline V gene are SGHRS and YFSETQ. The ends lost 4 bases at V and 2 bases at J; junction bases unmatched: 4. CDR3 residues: CASSRGQGTYEQYF. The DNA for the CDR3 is TGCGCCAGCAGCAGAGGACAGGGGACCTACGAGCAGTACTTC.

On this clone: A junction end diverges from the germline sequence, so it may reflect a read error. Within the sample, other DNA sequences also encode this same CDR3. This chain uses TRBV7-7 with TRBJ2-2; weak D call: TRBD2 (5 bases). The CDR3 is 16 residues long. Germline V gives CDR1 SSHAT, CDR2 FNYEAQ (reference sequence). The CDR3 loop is CASSSGVGPNTGELFF. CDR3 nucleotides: TGTGCTAGCAGTTCCGGGGTCGGACCGAACACCGGGGAGCTGTTTTTT. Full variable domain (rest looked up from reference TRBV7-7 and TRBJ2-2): GAGVSQSPRYKVTKRGQDVTLRCDPISSHATLYWYQQALGQGPEFLTYFNYEAQPDKSGLPSDRFSAERPEGSISTLTIQRTEQRDSAMYRCASSSGVGPNTGELFFGEGSRLTVL.

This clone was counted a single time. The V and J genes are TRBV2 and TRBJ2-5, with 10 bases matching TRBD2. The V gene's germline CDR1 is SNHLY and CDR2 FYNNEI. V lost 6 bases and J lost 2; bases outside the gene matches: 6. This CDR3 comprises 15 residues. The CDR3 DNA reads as TGTGCCAGCAGGCCGACTAGCGGGCGGCAAGAGACCCAGTACTTC. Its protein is CASRPTSGRQETQYF.

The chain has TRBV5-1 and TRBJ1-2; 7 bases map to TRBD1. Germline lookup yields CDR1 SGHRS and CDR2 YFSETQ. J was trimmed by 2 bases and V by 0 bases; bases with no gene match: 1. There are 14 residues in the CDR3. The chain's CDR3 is CASSLETGNYGYTF. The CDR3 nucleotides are TGCGCCAGCAGCTTGGAGACAGGGAACTATGGCTACACCTTC.

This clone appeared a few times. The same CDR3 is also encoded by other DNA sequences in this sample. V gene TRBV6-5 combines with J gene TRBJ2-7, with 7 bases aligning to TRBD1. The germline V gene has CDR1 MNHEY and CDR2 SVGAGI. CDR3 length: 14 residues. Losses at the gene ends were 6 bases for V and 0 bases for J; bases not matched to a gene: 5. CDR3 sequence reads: CASSPRDSSYEQYF. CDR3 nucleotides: TGTGCCAGCAGCCCCCGGGACAGCTCCTACGAGCAGTACTTC.

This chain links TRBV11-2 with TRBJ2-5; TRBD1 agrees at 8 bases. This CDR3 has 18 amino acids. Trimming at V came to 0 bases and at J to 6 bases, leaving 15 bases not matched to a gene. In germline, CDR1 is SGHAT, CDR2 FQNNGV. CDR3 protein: CASSLDYGAGQGRKTQYF. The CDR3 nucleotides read TGTGCCAGCAGCTTAGATTATGGTGCCGGACAGGGTAGGAAGACCCAGTACTTC.

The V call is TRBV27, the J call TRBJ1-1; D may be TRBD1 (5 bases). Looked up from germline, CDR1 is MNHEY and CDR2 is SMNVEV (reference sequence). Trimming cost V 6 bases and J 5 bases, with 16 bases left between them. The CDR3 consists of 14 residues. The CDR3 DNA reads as TGTGCCAGCAGCACTCAAAATCGGGGGACTGAAGCTTTCTTT. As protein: CASSTQNRGTEAFF.

The CDR3, as DNA: TGTGCCAGCTCACCACGCGGGACTAGCGGAGAGACCCAGTACTTC. Translated: CASSPRGTSGETQYF. The V gene is TRBV18, the J gene TRBJ2-5, with 11 bases lining up with TRBD2. This CDR3 has 15 residues. V shed 1 base, J shed 4 bases, and the junction held 2 bases outside the gene matches. The germline gives CDR1 KGHSH, CDR2 LQKENI.

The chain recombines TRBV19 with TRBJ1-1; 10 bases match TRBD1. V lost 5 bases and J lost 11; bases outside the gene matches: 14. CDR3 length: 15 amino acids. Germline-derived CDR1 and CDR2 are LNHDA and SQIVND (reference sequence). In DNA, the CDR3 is TGTGCCAGTAGTTTCCGGGACAGGGGTACCACCGGGGCTTTCTTT. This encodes CASSFRDRGTTGAFF.